This T cell receptor beta chain was profiled in a study of a mutant IDH1 vaccine in newly diagnosed glioma. Across the whole study: Vaccines were first given 4-6 weeks after radiotherapy alone, or with temozolomide cycles. V12 occurred at week 35 and V13 at week 47. Study-wide results and limits: Among top peripheral T cell clonotypes, changes seemed unrelated to pseudoprogression.

The time point here: week 35, safety follow-up. Vaccination comprised doses that each held 300 ug of mutant IDH1 20-mer peptide, plus topical imiquimod. Each tumor in the donors was a new WHO grade 3 or 4 astrocytoma, IDH1-mutant and ATRX-lost. Trimming took off 4 bases at V and 0 bases at J, with 10 bases between the two ends. Germline V gene lookup returns CDR1 PRHDT and CDR2 FYEKMQ (reference sequence). CDR3 length: 15 amino acids. In the case of this clone: Its specificity is unknown.

Data came from immunoSEQ multiplex PCR; TCRdb stores just in-frame clones and leaves some out. The data contain tens of thousands of clones, 80% of them seen just once; the ten biggest clones take up 3% to 4%. The material sequenced was PBMCs, taken from a glioma patient whose treatment included an IDH1 peptide vaccine. J is TRBJ2-1 and V is TRBV13; D ambiguous. This sequence was found in a man between 35 and 55 years old with glioma. Some clones in this sample may be carry-over from other donors' samples. CDR3 coding DNA: TGTGCCAGCAGCTCCCGGGTTCTCTCCTACAATGAGCAGTTCTTC. It encodes CASSSRVLSYNEQFF.